This T cell receptor beta chain was profiled in a study of T-cell reconstitution after alpha-beta-depleted transplantation in children. The authors prepared the TCRbeta library with unique molecular identifiers. Each CDR3 protein is one row after TCRdb ran MiXCR on the PCR reads. The profile shows approximately 980,000 distinct CDR3 sequences, about 31% of them singletons. The CDR3 consists of 16 residues. Germline CDR1 LGHDT, CDR2 YNNKEL (reference sequence). Trimming cost V 4 bases and J 4 bases, with 17 bases left between them. Study results and caveats: Several patients had high TCRbeta diversity at day 60; it came from surviving recipient T cells and thymic progenitors.

About this clonotype: Its target is not known.

The source material was PBMCs, mostly from graft donor cells, sampled 360 days after TCRalphabeta/CD19-depleted stem cell transplant. The gene calls are TRBV3-1 and TRBJ2-1; D is ambiguous. This receptor was identified in a boy less than two years old who had a stem cell transplant for SCID, so the T cells may come from the graft donor. CDR3 DNA sequence: TGTGCCAGCAGCCGCGAACTCACCGAACCATACAATGAGCAGTTCTTC. It yields the protein CASSRELTEPYNEQFF.